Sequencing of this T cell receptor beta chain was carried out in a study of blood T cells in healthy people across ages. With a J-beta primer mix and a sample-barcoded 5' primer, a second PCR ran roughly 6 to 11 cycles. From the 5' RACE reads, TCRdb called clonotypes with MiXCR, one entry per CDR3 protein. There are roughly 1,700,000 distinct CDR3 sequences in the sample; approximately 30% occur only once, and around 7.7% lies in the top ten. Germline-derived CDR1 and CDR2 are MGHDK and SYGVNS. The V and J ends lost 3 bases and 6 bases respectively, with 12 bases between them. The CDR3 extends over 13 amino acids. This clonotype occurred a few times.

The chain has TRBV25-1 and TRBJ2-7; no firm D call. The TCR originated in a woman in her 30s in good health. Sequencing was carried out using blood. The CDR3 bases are TGTGCCAGCAGTGACCTTATTGGTTTCGAGCAGTACTTC. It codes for CASSDLIGFEQYF.